Below are 29 T cell receptor beta chains sequenced from a single sample in a study of metastatic and nonmetastatic thyroid tumors. TCRdb re-called the PCR reads through MiXCR. This sample has 21,000 or so clones, with roughly 28% found just once. Until they underwent thyroid surgery, no patient had received any treatment. The sequenced sample was tumor tissue. The receptors originated from a male donor with papillary thyroid cancer or a benign thyroid nodule (not recorded which). Some clones in this sample may be carry-over from other donors' samples.

The chain links TRBV6-1 to TRBJ2-5; D remains unclear. Deletions cut 7 bases from V and 5 bases from J, with 8 bases between. Germline V gives CDR1 MNHNS, CDR2 SASEGT. The length of the CDR3 is 11 residues. In DNA, the CDR3 is TGTGCCAGCATCACTGGGGAGACCCAGTACTTC. Its translation: CASITGETQYF.

The table lists this clone with a few counts. The chain carries TRBV7-3 and TRBJ2-2; D is uncertain. CDR3 length equals 11 residues. CDR1 and CDR2 from the germline V gene are SGHTA and FQGTGA. V lost 6 bases and J lost 7, with 6 bases in between. The CDR3 nucleotides read TGTGCCAGCAGGGGGAACGGGGAGCTGTTTTTT. Protein: CASRGNGELFF.

V and J are TRBV5-1 and TRBJ2-7, with 13 bases fitting TRBD2. V shed 4 bases, J shed 2 bases, and the junction held 9 bases outside the gene matches. Looked up from germline, CDR1 is SGHRS and CDR2 is YFSETQ. CDR3 length: 17 residues. CDR3 coding DNA: TGCGCCAGCAGCCGTGGACTAGCGGGGGACCTAACCTACGAGCAGTACTTC. Its translation: CASSRGLAGDLTYEQYF.

This clone has only a few counts. One junction end does not reproduce the germline sequence, and a read error may be involved. The chain employs TRBV2 and TRBJ2-1; TRBD2 is a possible D gene (5 bases). The CDR3 covers 13 residues. Germline V lookup: CDR1 SNHLY, CDR2 FYNNEI. This CDR3 reads CASSRVIYNDQFF. The CDR3 DNA reads as TGTGCCAGCTCGCGGGTCATATACAATGATCAGTTCTTC.

This clone has at least ten counts. A much larger clone differs by one base, so this may be a read error. Other DNA sequences in the sample encode the same CDR3. The chain couples TRBV28 to TRBJ2-1, with D perhaps matching TRBD2 (7 bases). The V end lost 6 bases, the J end lost 2 bases, and 17 bases lay between the germline ends. Germline V CDR1 and CDR2: MDHEN, SYDVKM. The CDR3 spans 16 residues. Written as DNA, the CDR3 is TGTGCCAGCAGCTTTACCGGGGGGCTTACCTACAATGAGCAGTTCTTC. It encodes CASSFTGGLTYNEQFF.

V is TRBV5-1 and J is TRBJ1-1; possibly TRBD1 for D (5 bases). V lost 4 bases, J lost 1 base, and 20 bases lay in between. Looked up from germline, CDR1 is SGHRS and CDR2 is YFSETQ. This CDR3 has 17 amino acids. The chain's CDR3 is CASSQIGQINPNTEAFF. DNA for the CDR3: TGCGCCAGCAGCCAAATCGGACAAATCAACCCGAACACTGAAGCTTTCTTT.

The chain has TRBV5-1 and TRBJ1-2; D remains unclear. CDR1 SGHRS and CDR2 YFSETQ come from the germline V gene. The CDR3 is made up of 15 amino acids. Trimming stripped 0 bases from V and 7 bases from J, with 16 bases between. CDR3 region: CASSLAYVPLRGYTF. In DNA form, the CDR3 reads TGCGCCAGCAGCTTGGCCTACGTCCCCTTGCGTGGCTACACCTTC.

The sample holds a few counts of this clone. V is TRBV24-1 and J is TRBJ1-2, with 7 nucleotides matching TRBD1. The germline V gene has CDR1 KGHDR and CDR2 SFDVKD. This CDR3 region has 15 residues. After removal of 2 bases from V and 2 bases from J, the junction contained 4 bases not matched to a gene. CDR3: CATSDSGGINYGYTF. The CDR3 bases are TGTGCCACCAGTGATTCAGGGGGAATAAACTATGGCTACACCTTC.

The chain links TRBV6-2 or TRBV6-3 to TRBJ2-5; the match to TRBD2 covers 9 bases. The germline gives CDR1 MNHEY, CDR2 SVGEGT. CDR3 size: 15 residues. V lost 5 bases, J lost 5 bases, and 9 bases stayed unmatched. The CDR3 DNA follows: TGTGCCAGCAGTCACTTAGCGGGAGCTGGGGAGACCCAGTACTTC. This codes for CASSHLAGAGETQYF.

By proportion, this clone is medium-sized. V and J are TRBV15 and TRBJ2-7; the match to TRBD1 covers 7 bases. The CDR3 extends over 15 amino acids. Trimming cost V 1 base and J 7 bases; bases outside gene matches: 10. Per the germline V gene, CDR1 is LNHNV and CDR2 is YYDKDF (reference sequence). Here the CDR3 DNA reads TGTGCCACCAGCAGAGTGGACAGGAGCCTCGGGGAGCAGTACTTC. Translated, it gives CATSRVDRSLGEQYF.

A word on this clone: A much more abundant neighbour one base away suggests this may be a read error. The CDR3 DNA is TGTGCCAGCAGCCCACTAAGGGGGTGTGGTGTGGATACGCAGTATTTT. Translating gives CASSPLRGCGVDTQYF. The J gene is TRBJ2-3, the V gene TRBV28; possible D gene TRBD1, 6 bases. The CDR3 totals 16 residues. Germline V gene data show CDR1 as MDHEN and CDR2 as SYDVKM. The V and J ends lost 6 bases and 6 bases respectively, with 22 bases between them.

This clone has ten or more counts. This rearrangement joins TRBV18 to TRBJ2-2; TRBD1 matches at 10 bases. This CDR3 is 15 amino acids long. Germline V gene lookup returns CDR1 KGHSH and CDR2 LQKENI. V lost 4 bases, J lost 5 bases, and 4 bases stayed unmatched. DNA for the CDR3: TGTGCCAGCTCACGACCGGGACAGGGGACCGGGGAGCTGTTTTTT. Translation: CASSRPGQGTGELFF.

The J gene is TRBJ2-5, the V gene TRBV12-3 or TRBV12-4, with 9 bases fitting TRBD1. The junction had 5 bases not matched to a gene; V was cut back by 4 bases and J by 5 bases. The CDR3 covers 14 residues. CDR3 protein: CASSSTGGRETQYF. Here the CDR3 DNA reads TGTGCCAGCAGTTCCACAGGGGGCAGGGAGACCCAGTACTTC.

This clone is deemed medium-sized (0.01 to 0.1%). The V gene is TRBV6-1, the J gene TRBJ1-5; 7 nucleotides agree with TRBD1. With 3 bases clipped from V and 5 bases from J, the junction kept 10 bases outside the gene matches. CDR3 length: 16 residues. Germline CDR1 MNHNS, CDR2 SASEGT. The CDR3 protein is CASSEAGGRGHQPQHF. The DNA of the CDR3 is TGTGCCAGCAGTGAGGCGGGTGGTAGGGGGCATCAGCCCCAGCATTTT.

There are a few counts of this clone. The chain combines TRBV20-1 with TRBJ2-1; possibly TRBD2 for D (5 bases). The CDR3 length is 11 residues. Germline CDR1 is DFQATT and CDR2 is SNEGSKA (reference sequence). CDR3 coding DNA: TGCGGTTCGGAACTAGAGGATGAGCAGTTCTTC. This gives the protein CGSELEDEQFF.

J is TRBJ1-3 and V is TRBV4-1; 7 bases are shared with TRBD1. Trimming at V came to 4 bases and at J to 7 bases, leaving 13 bases not matched to a gene. The germline gives CDR1 MGHRA, CDR2 YSYEKL. The CDR3 runs to 16 residues. CDR3 amino acids: CASSRYKGQTGNTIYF. DNA for the CDR3: TGCGCCAGCAGCCGGTATAAAGGACAGACAGGGAACACCATATATTTT.

This rearrangement joins TRBV19 to TRBJ2-1; TRBD1 is a possible D gene (5 bases). The CDR3 has 19 residues. CDR1 and CDR2 from the germline V gene are LNHDA and SQIVND (reference sequence). Deletions cut 1 base from V and 7 bases from J, with 26 bases between. The CDR3 loop is CASSIAVPGFTGYTNEQFF. The CDR3 nucleotides read TGTGCCAGTAGTATAGCCGTCCCAGGGTTTACGGGTTACACGAATGAGCAGTTCTTC.

This chain's CDR3 is CASSLVGLRDTQYF. The CDR3, as DNA: TGTGCCAGCAGCTTAGTTGGGTTAAGAGATACGCAGTATTTT. This chain links TRBV11-3 with TRBJ2-3; D is unresolved. V lost 1 base and J lost 5, with 10 bases in between. The CDR3 runs to 14 residues. Looked up from germline, CDR1 is SGHNT and CDR2 is YENEEA.

This clone showed up just a few times. The rearrangement uses TRBV5-1 and TRBJ2-7; D uncertain. The germline gives CDR1 SGHRS, CDR2 YFSETQ. The CDR3 runs to 12 residues. V lost 3 bases and J 1 base, leaving 5 bases between the germline ends. Here the CDR3 reads CASSSPSYEQYF. The CDR3, as DNA: TGCGCCAGCAGCTCCCCTTCCTACGAGCAGTACTTC. The whole variable domain, remainder taken from reference TRBV5-1 and TRBJ2-7, is KAGVTQTPRYLIKTRGQQVTLSCSPISGHRSVSWYQQTPGQGLQFLFEYFSETQRNKGNFPGRFSGRQFSNSRSEMNVSTLELGDSALYLCASSSPSYEQYFGPGTRLTVT.

This clone was picked up one time. This chain connects TRBV20-1 to TRBJ2-1; 9 bases are a match to TRBD2. The CDR3 spans 19 residues. V gave up 3 bases and J gave up 0 bases; unmatched junction bases: 15. The V gene's germline CDR1 is DFQATT and CDR2 SNEGSKA (reference sequence). The CDR3 loop is CSASGGGAGGPNSYNEQFF. The CDR3 DNA reads TGCAGTGCTAGTGGGGGGGGAGCGGGAGGCCCAAACTCCTACAATGAGCAGTTCTTC.

This clone is labeled medium-sized. This chain joins TRBV12-3 or TRBV12-4 and TRBJ2-1, with TRBD2 matching over 9 bases. With V trimmed by 6 bases and J by 7 bases, 10 bases remained unmatched. The CDR3 extends over 15 amino acids. The DNA for the CDR3 is TGTGCCAGCAGCCCCTTTAGCGGGAGACGGAATGAGCAGTTCTTC. It encodes CASSPFSGRRNEQFF.

This clone was found a few times. This rearrangement joins TRBV6-1 to TRBJ2-2; TRBD1 is a possible D gene (6 bases). This CDR3 is built from 16 residues. CDR1 MNHNS and CDR2 SASEGT come from the germline V gene. The V end was cut by 5 bases, the J end by 7 bases, with 20 bases between. For the CDR3, the DNA is TGTGCCAGCAGTACCCCCAACAGGGTTGTTCACGGGGAGCTGTTTTTT. This encodes CASSTPNRVVHGELFF.

As for this clone: Likely a read error: the CDR3 ends without its conserved phenylalanine or tryptophan. The V call is TRBV25-1, the J call TRBJ1-2; D not resolved. This CDR3 has 11 amino acids. Germline CDR1 MGHDK, CDR2 SYGVNS. In DNA, the CDR3 is TGTGTCAGCTCATCCTTTGGTGGCTACACCATC. Residues: CVSSSFGGYTI.

This clone showed up many times. The chain joins TRBV5-1 to TRBJ2-5; a weak D match, TRBD1 (6 bases). Trimming pared 3 bases from V and 1 base from J, leaving 10 bases between. Germline CDR1 reads SGHRS; CDR2 reads YFSETQ. The CDR3 runs 14 residues. The CDR3 DNA sequence: TGCGCCAGCAGCTCCGGACAGCCCCAAGAGACCCAGTACTTC. This translates into CASSSGQPQETQYF.

This clone was detected ten times or more. At the DNA level, this CDR3 is encoded by other sequences in the same sample as well. This chain connects TRBV6-1 to TRBJ2-7; maybe TRBD2 (5 bases). The CDR3 totals 12 residues. The V and J ends lost 5 bases and 5 bases respectively, with 10 bases between them. Per the germline V gene, CDR1 is MNHNS and CDR2 is SASEGT. For the CDR3, the DNA is TGTGCCAGCAGTCCTCAGCGGAACGAGCAGTACTTC. Its protein product is CASSPQRNEQYF.

V is TRBV2 and J is TRBJ2-1; 13 bases are shared with TRBD2. CDR3 length: 15 amino acids. The V gene's germline CDR1 is SNHLY and CDR2 FYNNEI. V lost 4 bases and J lost 12; bases outside the gene matches: 9. CDR3 region: CASSGGTSGTRRQFF. The DNA for the CDR3 is TGTGCCAGCAGTGGTGGGACTAGCGGGACCCGTCGGCAGTTCTTC.

By share, this clone ranks as medium-sized. The gene calls are TRBV20-1 and TRBJ2-7; 9 nucleotides agree with TRBD2. The V and J ends lost 3 bases and 0 bases, in that order; junction bases with no gene match: 6. CDR3 length: 15 amino acids. In germline, CDR1 is DFQATT, CDR2 SNEGSKA (reference sequence). The CDR3 reads CSARQLAGLSYEQYF. In DNA, the CDR3 is TGCAGTGCTAGGCAACTAGCGGGCCTCTCCTACGAGCAGTACTTC.

The chain uses TRBV6-9 and TRBJ2-3; TRBD1 matches 7 bases. CDR3 length: 14 residues. Trimming took 0 bases from V and 4 from J; bases not matched to a gene: 1. CDR1 and CDR2 (germline): MNHGY, SVAAGI. CDR3 sequence reads: CASSYSGTADTQYF. The CDR3 bases are TGTGCCAGCAGTTATTCCGGGACAGCAGATACGCAGTATTTT.

The chain uses TRBV20-1 and TRBJ2-7; 9 bases agree with TRBD2. The V segment lost 6 bases and the J segment 6 bases; nucleotides outside the gene matches: 12. CDR3 length: 14 amino acids. CDR1 DFQATT and CDR2 SNEGSKA come from the germline V gene (reference sequence). CDR3 sequence reads: CSAPLVAGGGEQYF. The DNA for the CDR3 is TGCAGTGCCCCGCTTGTGGCGGGGGGGGGCGAGCAGTACTTC.